This is a list of T cell receptor beta chains from one sample in a study of OX40 agonist ivuxolimab in advanced cancers. Produced via immunoSEQ multiplex PCR; TCRdb's table is partial and in-frame only. The table shows over 55,000 clones, with roughly 81% occurring only once. Sequenced here: CD4+ or CD8+ T cells sorted from blood, sampled in a trial of the OX40 agonist ivuxolimab. Receptors originate from an adult with an advanced solid tumor such as melanoma, head and neck, liver or kidney cancer. Each CDR3 is given with its conserved first and last residue. A D gene is named only where the DNA matches it firmly. Clone size, where shown, is once, few, many, or a class for clones that have expanded.

d_call	v_call	j_call	clone_size	cdr3_aa	cdr3_nt
NA	TRBV27	TRBJ1-2	NA	CASSFTTGFLYGYTF	TGTGCCAGCAGTTTCACTACCGGGTTCCTCTATGGCTACACCTTC
TRBD2	TRBV5-1	TRBJ2-1	NA	CASSLGRKLTSGGLSSYNEQFF	TGCGCCAGCAGCTTGGGACGAAAACTGACTAGCGGGGGCCTGAGCTCCTACAATGAGCAGTTCTTC
NA	TRBV7-9	TRBJ2-7	few	CASSLNSIPGEQYF	TGTGCCAGCAGCTTGAATTCTATTCCGGGGGAGCAGTACTTC
NA	TRBV7-2	TRBJ1-5	NA	CASSLLGVQPQHF	TGTGCCAGCAGCTTACTAGGAGTTCAGCCCCAGCATTTT
TRBD1	TRBV6-1	TRBJ1-1	NA	CASSELGATGGLNTEAFF	TGTGCCAGCAGTGAACTTGGGGCGACAGGGGGTCTGAACACTGAAGCTTTCTTT
TRBD2	TRBV5-1	TRBJ2-1	NA	CASSSPGLAGYLRHEQFF	TGCGCCAGCAGCTCCCCGGGACTAGCGGGGTATTTACGACATGAGCAGTTCTTC
NA	TRBV28	TRBJ1-5	NA	CASRAYNNQPQHF	TGTGCATCCAGAGCTTATAACAATCAGCCCCAGCATTTT
NA	TRBV30	TRBJ1-5	NA	CAWSDGWKPQHF	TGTGCCTGGAGTGACGGGTGGAAGCCCCAGCATTTT
NA	TRBV9	TRBJ1-6	NA	CASSVAGGYNSPLHF	TGTGCCAGCAGCGTAGCGGGAGGCTATAATTCACCCCTCCACTTT
NA	TRBV9	TRBJ1-2	NA	CASSLQTGRDGYTF	TGTGCCAGCAGCCTCCAGACAGGCCGCGATGGCTACACCTTC
NA	TRBV7-3	TRBJ1-1	once	CASSQRGGRTEAFF	TGTGCCAGCAGCCAACGTGGGGGGCGCACTGAAGCTTTCTTT
TRBD1	TRBV18	TRBJ1-2	NA	CASSQSRGRSGYTF	TGTGCCAGCTCGCAAAGCAGGGGGCGTTCAGGCTACACCTTC
TRBD1	TRBV4-3	TRBJ2-3	NA	CASSQGGSGGDTQYF	TGCGCCAGCAGCCAAGGGGGGTCAGGGGGAGATACGCAGTATTTT
NA	TRBV19	TRBJ1-3	NA	CASSIAVGNTIYF	TGTGCCAGTAGTATAGCAGTCGGAAACACCATATATTTT
TRBD2	TRBV5-1	TRBJ2-1	few	CASTRSTSGNPTVYNEQFF	TGCGCCAGCACCCGCTCGACTAGCGGGAACCCCACCGTCTACAATGAGCAGTTCTTC
NA	TRBV6-1	TRBJ2-7	NA	CASSEPQGSPYEQYF	TGTGCCAGCAGTGAACCCCAGGGGTCCCCCTACGAGCAGTACTTC
TRBD1	TRBV15	TRBJ2-7	NA	CATSRAAGTGGAEQYF	TGTGCCACCAGCAGAGCTGCCGGGACAGGGGGCGCGGAGCAGTACTTC
NA	TRBV11-2	TRBJ1-1	NA	CASSPQGNTEAFF	TGTGCCAGCAGTCCACAGGGCAACACTGAAGCTTTCTTT
TRBD2	TRBV11-1	TRBJ2-2	NA	CASSSGTSGYTGELFF	TGTGCCAGCAGCTCCGGGACTAGCGGATACACCGGGGAGCTGTTTTTT
NA	TRBV4-1	TRBJ2-2	NA	CASSQDWGRGTGELFF	TGCGCCAGCAGCCAAGATTGGGGGCGAGGTACCGGGGAGCTGTTTTTT
TRBD1	TRBV11-2	TRBJ2-1	NA	CASSLGQGSREQFF	TGTGCCAGCAGCTTAGGACAGGGAAGTCGTGAGCAGTTCTTC
TRBD1	TRBV6-5	TRBJ1-6	NA	CASSYSGTGGLAPLHF	TGTGCCAGCAGTTACTCGGGGACAGGGGGCTTAGCACCCCTCCACTTT
TRBD1	TRBV7-8	TRBJ2-7	NA	CASSSIRQGYEQYF	TGTGCCAGCAGCTCAATCAGACAGGGGTACGAGCAGTACTTC
TRBD2	TRBV9	TRBJ2-1	NA	CASSAGTSGSSYNEQFF	TGTGCCAGCAGCGCAGGGACTAGCGGGAGCTCCTACAATGAGCAGTTCTTC
TRBD1	TRBV19	TRBJ1-6	few	CASSSTGGGSPLHF	TGTGCCAGTAGTTCGACAGGGGGCGGATCACCCCTCCACTTT
TRBD1	TRBV6-1	TRBJ1-2	NA	CASSAGQGAGGYTF	TGTGCCAGCAGTGCCGGACAGGGGGCTGGGGGCTACACCTTC
TRBD1	TRBV18	TRBJ1-6	NA	CASSPPGTVGGSLHF	TGTGCCAGCTCACCACCTGGGACAGTGGGGGGTTCCCTCCACTTT
TRBD2	TRBV18	TRBJ2-1	NA	CASSRQGLAGTKGEQFF	TGTGCCAGCTCCCGCCAAGGACTAGCGGGGACGAAGGGTGAGCAGTTCTTC
NA	TRBV6-1	TRBJ1-5	NA	CASSAQGNQPQHF	TGTGCCAGCAGTGCACAGGGAAATCAGCCCCAGCATTTT
TRBD1	TRBV7-3	TRBJ2-1	NA	CASSLQGQGRVEQFF	TGTGCCAGCAGCCTCCAGGGACAGGGGCGGGTTGAGCAGTTCTTC
NA	TRBV6-6	TRBJ1-2	NA	CASSYSNQHNYGYTF	TGTGCCAGCAGCTATTCCAATCAGCATAACTATGGCTACACCTTC
NA	TRBV9	TRBJ1-4	NA	CASRLTRCETTNEKLFF	TGTGCCAGCAGATTAACCCGATGTGAGACGACTAATGAAAAACTGTTTTTT
NA	TRBV11-2	TRBJ2-1	NA	CASSLYPGTYNEQFF	TGTGCCAGCAGCTTATATCCAGGGACATACAATGAGCAGTTCTTC
NA	TRBV7-4	TRBJ2-7	NA	CASSLNSIPGEQYF	TGTGCCAGCAGCTTGAATTCTATTCCGGGGGAGCAGTACTTC
NA	TRBV6-1	TRBJ1-1	NA	CASSAGGGRTEAFF	TGTGCCAGCAGTGCCGGTGGGGGGCGGACTGAAGCTTTCTTT
NA	TRBV6-5	TRBJ2-4	once	CASSSSISIQYF	TGTGCCAGCAGTTCCAGCATCAGCATTCAGTACTTC
NA	TRBV29-1	TRBJ1-2	NA	CSVVYGAPNYGYTF	TGCAGCGTTGTCTACGGGGCGCCTAACTATGGCTACACCTTC
TRBD1	TRBV25-1	TRBJ1-2	few	CASSPPEGAYGYTF	TGTGCCAGCAGCCCTCCTGAGGGGGCATATGGCTACACCTTC
NA	TRBV18	TRBJ2-7	NA	CASSPGLEHYEQYF	TGTGCCAGCTCACCGGGACTGGAGCACTACGAGCAGTACTTC
NA	TRBV30	TRBJ1-2	few	CAWSVDRGGYTF	TGTGCCTGGAGTGTAGACCGGGGCGGCTACACCTTC
TRBD1	TRBV4-1	TRBJ1-4	few	CASSQDPGGTGATNEKLFF	TGCGCCAGCAGCCAAGATCCGGGGGGGACAGGGGCAACTAATGAAAAACTGTTTTTT